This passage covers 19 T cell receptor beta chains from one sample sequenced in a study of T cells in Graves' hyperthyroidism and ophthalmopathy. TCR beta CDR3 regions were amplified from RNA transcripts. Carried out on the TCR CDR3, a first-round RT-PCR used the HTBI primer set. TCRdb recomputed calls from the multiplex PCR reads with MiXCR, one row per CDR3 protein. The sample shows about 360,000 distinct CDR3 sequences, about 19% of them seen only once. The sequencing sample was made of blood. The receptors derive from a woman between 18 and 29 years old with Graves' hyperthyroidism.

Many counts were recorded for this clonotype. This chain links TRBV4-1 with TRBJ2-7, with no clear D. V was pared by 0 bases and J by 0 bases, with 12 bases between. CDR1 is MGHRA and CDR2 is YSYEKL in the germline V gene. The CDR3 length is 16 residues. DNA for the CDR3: TGCGCCAGCAGCCAAGAGGCGACAAGCCTCTCCTACGAGCAGTACTTC. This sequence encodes CASSQEATSLSYEQYF.

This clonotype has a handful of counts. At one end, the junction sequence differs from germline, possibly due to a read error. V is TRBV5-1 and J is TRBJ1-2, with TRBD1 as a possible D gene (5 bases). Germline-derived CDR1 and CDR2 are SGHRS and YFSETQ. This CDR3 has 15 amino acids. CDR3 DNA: TGCGCCAGCAGCTTGGAGCCAGGGTACCCCGGCGGCTACGCCTTC. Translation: CASSLEPGYPGGYAF. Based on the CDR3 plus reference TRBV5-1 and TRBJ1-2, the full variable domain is KAGVTQTPRYLIKTRGQQVTLSCSPISGHRSVSWYQQTPGQGLQFLFEYFSETQRNKGNFPGRFSGRQFSNSRSEMNVSTLELGDSALYLCASSLEPGYPGGYAFGSGTRLTVV.

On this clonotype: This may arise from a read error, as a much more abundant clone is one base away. This CDR3 reads CASRRAGGYEQYF. The CDR3 DNA reads TGTGCCAGCAGGAGGGCAGGGGGCTACGAGCAGTACTTC. The rearrangement joins TRBV6-2 or TRBV6-3 to TRBJ2-7; the match to TRBD1 covers 7 bases. The germline gives CDR1 MNHEY, CDR2 SVGEGT. The CDR3 has 13 residues. V shed 6 bases, J shed 3 bases, and the junction held 5 bases outside the gene matches.

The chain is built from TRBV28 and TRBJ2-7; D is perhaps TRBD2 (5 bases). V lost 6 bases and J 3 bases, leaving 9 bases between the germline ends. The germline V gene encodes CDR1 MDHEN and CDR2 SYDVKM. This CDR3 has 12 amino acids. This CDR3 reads CASRLLGYEQYF. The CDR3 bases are TGTGCCAGCAGACTACTAGGCTACGAGCAGTACTTC.

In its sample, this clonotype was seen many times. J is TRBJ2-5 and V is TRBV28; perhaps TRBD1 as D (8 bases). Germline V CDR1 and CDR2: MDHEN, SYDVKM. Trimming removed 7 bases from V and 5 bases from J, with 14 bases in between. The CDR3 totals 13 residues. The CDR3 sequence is CASILQGGETQYF. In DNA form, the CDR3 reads TGTGCCAGCATTCTACAGGGGGGGGAGACCCAGTACTTC.

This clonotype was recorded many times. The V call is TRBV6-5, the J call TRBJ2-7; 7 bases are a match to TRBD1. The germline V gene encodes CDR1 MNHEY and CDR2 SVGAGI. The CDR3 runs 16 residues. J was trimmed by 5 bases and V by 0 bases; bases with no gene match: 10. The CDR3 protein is CASSYSLTGTRNEQYF. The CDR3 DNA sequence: TGTGCCAGCAGTTACTCCCTGACAGGGACGAGGAACGAGCAGTACTTC.

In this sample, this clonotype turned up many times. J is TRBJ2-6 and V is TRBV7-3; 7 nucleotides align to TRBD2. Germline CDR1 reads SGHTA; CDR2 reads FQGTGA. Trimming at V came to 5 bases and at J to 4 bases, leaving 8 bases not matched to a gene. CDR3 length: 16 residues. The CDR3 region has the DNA TGTGCCAGCAGCCATGCGGGGGTGTCAGGGGCCAACGTCCTGACTTTC. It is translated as CASSHAGVSGANVLTF.

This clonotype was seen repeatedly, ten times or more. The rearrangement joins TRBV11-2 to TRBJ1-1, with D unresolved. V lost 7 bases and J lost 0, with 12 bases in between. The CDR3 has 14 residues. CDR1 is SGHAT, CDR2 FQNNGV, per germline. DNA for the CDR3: TGTGCCAGCATCCCCGGCCGCATGAACACTGAAGCTTTCTTT. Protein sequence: CASIPGRMNTEAFF.

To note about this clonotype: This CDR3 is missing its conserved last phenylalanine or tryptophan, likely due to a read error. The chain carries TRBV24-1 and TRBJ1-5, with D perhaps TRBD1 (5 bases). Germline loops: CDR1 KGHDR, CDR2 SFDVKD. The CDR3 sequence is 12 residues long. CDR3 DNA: TGTGCCGCCAGTTCCAGGGTTCAGCCCCAGCATGTT. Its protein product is CAASSRVQPQHV.

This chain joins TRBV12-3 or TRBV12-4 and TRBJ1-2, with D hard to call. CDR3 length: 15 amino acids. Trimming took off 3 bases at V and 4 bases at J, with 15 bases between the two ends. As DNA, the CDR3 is TGTGCCAGCAGTTTCACAGAGCCTCCACTCTATGGCTACACCTTC. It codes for CASSFTEPPLYGYTF.

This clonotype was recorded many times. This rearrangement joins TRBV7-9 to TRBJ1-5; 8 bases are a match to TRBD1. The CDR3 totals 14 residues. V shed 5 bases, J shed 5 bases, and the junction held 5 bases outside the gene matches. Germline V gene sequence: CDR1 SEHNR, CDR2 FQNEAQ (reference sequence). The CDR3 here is CASSATGEHQPQHF. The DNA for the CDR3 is TGTGCCAGCAGCGCGACAGGGGAGCATCAGCCCCAGCATTTT.

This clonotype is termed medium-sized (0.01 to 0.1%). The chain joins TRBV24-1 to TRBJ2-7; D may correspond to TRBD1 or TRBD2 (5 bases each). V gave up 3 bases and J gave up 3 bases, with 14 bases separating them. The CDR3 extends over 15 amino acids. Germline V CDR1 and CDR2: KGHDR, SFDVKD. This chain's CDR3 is CATSDNRDGFYEQYF. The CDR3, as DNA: TGTGCCACCAGTGATAACCGGGACGGTTTCTACGAGCAGTACTTC.

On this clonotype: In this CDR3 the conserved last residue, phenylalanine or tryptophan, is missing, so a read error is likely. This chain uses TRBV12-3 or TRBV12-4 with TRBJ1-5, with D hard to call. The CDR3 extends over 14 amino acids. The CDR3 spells CAISPTGLNQPQHL. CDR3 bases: TGTGCCATCAGTCCGACGGGTTTAAATCAGCCCCAGCATTTG.

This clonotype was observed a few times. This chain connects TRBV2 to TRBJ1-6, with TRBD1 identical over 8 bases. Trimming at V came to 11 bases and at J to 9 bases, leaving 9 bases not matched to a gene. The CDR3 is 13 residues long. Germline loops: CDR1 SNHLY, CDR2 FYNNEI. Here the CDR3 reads CALGGTGGSPLHF. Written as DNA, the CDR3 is TGTGCCCTCGGCGGAACAGGGGGTTCACCCCTCCACTTT.

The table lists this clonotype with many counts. CDR3: CASSLERGSDGYTF. The DNA of the CDR3 is TGTGCCAGCAGCTTAGAGCGGGGTAGTGATGGCTACACCTTC. The rearrangement uses TRBV7-2 and TRBJ1-2, with D uncertain. This CDR3 spans 14 amino acids. V was trimmed by 1 base and J by 6 bases, leaving 12 bases between them. Germline V gene lookup returns CDR1 SGHTA and CDR2 FQGNSA. Full variable domain (outside the CDR3, taken from reference TRBV7-2 and TRBJ1-2): GAGVSQSPSNKVTEKGKDVELRCDPISGHTALYWYRQSLGQGLEFLIYFQGNSAPDKSGLPSDRFSAERTGGSVSTLTIQRTQQEDSAVYLCASSLERGSDGYTFGSGTRLTVV.

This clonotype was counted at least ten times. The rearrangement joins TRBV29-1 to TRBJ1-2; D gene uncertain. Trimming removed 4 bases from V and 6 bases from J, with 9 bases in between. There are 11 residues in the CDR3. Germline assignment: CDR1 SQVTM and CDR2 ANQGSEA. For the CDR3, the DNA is TGCAGCGTTGTTGTTGGGAATGGCTACACCTTC. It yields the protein CSVVVGNGYTF.

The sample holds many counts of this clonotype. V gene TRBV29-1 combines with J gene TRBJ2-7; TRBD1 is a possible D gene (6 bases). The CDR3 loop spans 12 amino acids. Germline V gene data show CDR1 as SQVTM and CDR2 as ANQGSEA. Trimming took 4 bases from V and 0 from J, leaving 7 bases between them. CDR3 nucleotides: TGCAGCGTTGCGGACAGCTCCTACGAGCAGTACTTC. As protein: CSVADSSYEQYF.

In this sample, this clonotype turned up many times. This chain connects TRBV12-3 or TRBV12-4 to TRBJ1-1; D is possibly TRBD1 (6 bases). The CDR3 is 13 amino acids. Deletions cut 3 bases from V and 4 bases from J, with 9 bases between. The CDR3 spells CASSFTGSTEAFF. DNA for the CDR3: TGTGCCAGCAGTTTCACAGGGTCCACTGAAGCTTTCTTT.

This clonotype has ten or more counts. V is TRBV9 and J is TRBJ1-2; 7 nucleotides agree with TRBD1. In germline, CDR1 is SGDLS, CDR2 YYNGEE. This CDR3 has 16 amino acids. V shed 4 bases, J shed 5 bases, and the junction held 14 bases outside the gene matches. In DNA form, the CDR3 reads TGTGCCAGCAGCCCCAGGGACAGACTACCGGGATATGGCTACACCTTC. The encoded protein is CASSPRDRLPGYGYTF. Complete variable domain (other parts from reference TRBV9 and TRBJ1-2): DSGVTQTPKHLITATGQRVTLRCSPRSGDLSVYWYQQSLDQGLQFLIQYYNGEERAKGNILERFSAQQFPDLHSELNLSSLELGDSALYFCASSPRDRLPGYGYTFGSGTRLTVV.